This T cell receptor beta chain was observed in a study of cytomegalovirus exposure and HLA in healthy donors. Study-level points and caveats: Certain indistinguishable V segments, among them TRBV6-2 and TRBV6-3, were excluded. Later work associated fewer than 20,000 TCR beta sequences with HLA alleles at 0.05 false discovery rate.

This clone was picked up one time. Antigen unknown. PCR primers comprised 60 Vbeta and 13 Jbeta primers. Measured with immunoSEQ multiplex PCR; TCRdb has only the in-frame clones, and not every one. The repertoire has about 120,000 clones, less than 70% of them found once; the top ten carry 2.2%. Each donor was healthy, and each was a bone marrow donor. This CDR3 region has 13 residues. V lost 3 bases to trimming and J lost 4 bases, with 9 bases between them. The germline gives CDR1 MDHEN, CDR2 SYDVKM. The gene calls are TRBV28 and TRBJ1-2; maybe TRBD1 (5 bases). This clonotype was sampled from a woman in her twenties or thirties in good health and CMV-seronegative. The sample comprised PBMCs. Here the CDR3 reads CASSLLGAYGYTF. CDR3 DNA: TGTGCCAGCAGTTTGTTAGGGGCCTATGGCTACACCTTC.